This TCR beta chain was captured by sequencing in a study of naive and memory T cell subsets. Trimming pared 3 bases from V and 5 bases from J, leaving 17 bases between. The CDR3 loop spans 15 amino acids. Per the germline V gene, CDR1 is SGDLS and CDR2 is YYNGEE. Two oligonucleotides, mixed equimolar, formed the beta constant-region primer covering TRBC1 and TRBC2. Four rounds of PCR amplified the ligated cDNA using nested alpha and beta constant-region primers plus SP2. TCRdb reprocessed the UMI-ligation and nested PCR reads via MiXCR and lists one record per CDR3 protein. The table includes some 15,000 distinct CDR3 sequences, around 8.2% detected once. This clonotype was detected a few times.

This chain joins TRBV9 and TRBJ2-5; no clear D. The receptor comes from a human donor in good health. Sequencing was done on a sample of central memory CD8+ T cells from blood. The DNA for the CDR3 is TGTGCCAGCAGCGGACCTACTGGCGGTGGGGAGACCCAGTACTTC. It specifies CASSGPTGGGETQYF.